This is a list of T cell receptor beta chains from one sample in a study of cytomegalovirus exposure and HLA in healthy donors. TCRdb's table, derived via immunoSEQ multiplex PCR, lists solely in-frame clones and lacks some. In the table there are 130,000 or so clones, approximately 65% of which are singletons. Specimen: PBMCs. Every receptor here comes from a woman aged 55-75 years in good health and CMV-seronegative. The CDR3 runs from the conserved cysteine through the conserved F or W. D genes are given only for firm matches. A clone size is listed for some rows: how often the clone was seen (once, few, many), or a class if it is expanded.

clone_size	j_call	d_call	v_call	cdr3_nt	cdr3_aa
few	TRBJ2-7	TRBD1	TRBV5-1	TGCGCCAGCAGCTCCAGGACAGGTAACTACGAGCAGTACTTC	CASSSRTGNYEQYF
few	TRBJ1-3	.	TRBV7-2	TGTGCCAGCAGCTTAGGAGGATCTGGGAACACCATATATTTT	CASSLGGSGNTIYF
.	TRBJ1-2	.	TRBV2	TGTGCCAGCAGTCGAGACAGCGGGACTATCTATGGCTACACCTTC	CASSRDSGTIYGYTF
few	TRBJ2-1	.	TRBV5-1	TGCGCCACCCAAACCTGGGCGGGGGCCGCTTACAATGAGCAGTTCTTC	CATQTWAGAAYNEQFF
few	TRBJ2-2	.	TRBV19	TGTGCCAGTAGTATAGCAGGCAGCTACACCGGGGAGCTGTTTTTT	CASSIAGSYTGELFF
few	TRBJ1-2	.	TRBV7-2	TGTGCCACCGAGATCTATGGCTACACCTTC	CATEIYGYTF
.	TRBJ1-2	.	TRBV5-4	TGTGCCAGCAGCTTGGTCGGTCCTGTGTATGGCTACACCTTC	CASSLVGPVYGYTF
.	TRBJ2-2	.	TRBV2	TGTGCCAGCCGGGTATGGCAGCTGGCCGGGGAGCTGTTTTTT	CASRVWQLAGELFF
.	TRBJ1-5	.	TRBV11-2	TGTGCCAGCAGCTTAGATCCTGTCAGGCCCCAGCATTTT	CASSLDPVRPQHF
.	TRBJ1-5	TRBD1	TRBV5-6	TGTGCCAGCAGCTTGGGACAGGGCCACAATCAGCCCCAGCATTTT	CASSLGQGHNQPQHF
few	TRBJ2-3	.	TRBV10-3	TGTGCCATCAAGCGAAGCACAGATACGCAGTATTTT	CAIKRSTDTQYF
.	TRBJ2-5	TRBD2	TRBV2	TGTGCCAGCAGTGACGGCGGGAGGACTGTTGAGACCCAGTACTTC	CASSDGGRTVETQYF
few	TRBJ1-4	.	TRBV7-6	TGTGCCAGCAGCTTAGAGCCCGGACTTAATGAAAAACTGTTTTTT	CASSLEPGLNEKLFF
few	TRBJ2-7	TRBD2	TRBV7-2	TGTGCCAGCAGCGCACGCGGGGGGAGGTACGAGCAGTACTTC	CASSARGGRYEQYF
.	TRBJ2-3	.	TRBV2	TGTGCCAGCAGCGGAACAGAAGGAACGTCAGATACGCAGTATTTT	CASSGTEGTSDTQYF
.	TRBJ2-1	.	TRBV6-6	TGTGCCAGCAGTTACTTAAACTTCCCACGGTTCTTC	CASSYLNFPRFF
.	TRBJ2-7	.	TRBV21-1	TGTGCCAGCAGCAAAGGTTGGTGGGGCAGGGTTTCTACAAACTACCCCTACGAGCAGTACTTC	CASSKGWWGRVSTNYPYEQYF
.	TRBJ2-7	TRBD2	TRBV6-5	TGTGCCAGCAGTTACGCGGGGGGGGGCTACGAGCAGTACTTC	CASSYAGGGYEQYF
few	TRBJ2-3	TRBD1	TRBV29-1	TGCAGCGTTGAAGGTTCCGGGACAGGGGGTTTAGATACGCAGTATTTT	CSVEGSGTGGLDTQYF
few	TRBJ1-6	TRBD1	TRBV7-9	TGTGCCAGCAGCTTACGGGACAGGGGCGATTCACCCCTCCACTTT	CASSLRDRGDSPLHF
.	TRBJ1-2	.	TRBV19	TGTGCCAGTAGTATCGATCACTCCGGGAGCAGGGAAGGCTACACCTTC	CASSIDHSGSREGYTF
.	TRBJ2-3	.	TRBV18	TGTGCCAGCTCACCACTACATGGGCCGGGCACAGATACGCAGTATTTT	CASSPLHGPGTDTQYF
.	TRBJ2-1	.	TRBV5-1	TGCGCCAGCAGCTTAAGGACTTCCGGGAATGAGCAGTTCTTC	CASSLRTSGNEQFF
.	TRBJ2-2	TRBD2	TRBV6-4	TGTGCCAGCCGGCCGTTAGCAAGCGGGAAGAACACCGGGGAGCTGTTTTTT	CASRPLASGKNTGELFF
.	TRBJ2-3	.	TRBV7-2	TGTGCCAGCAGCCGGGCGGGAGATACGCAGTATTTT	CASSRAGDTQYF
few	TRBJ1-4	.	TRBV19	TGTGCCAGCTCCAAGAACGGGGCAACTAATGAAAAACTGTTTTTT	CASSKNGATNEKLFF
.	TRBJ2-2	TRBD1	TRBV6-5	TGTGCCAGCAGTTACCGGGACAGCACCGGGGAGCTGTTTTTT	CASSYRDSTGELFF
few	TRBJ2-5	.	TRBV7-2	TGTGCCAGCAGGGGACAACTACAGGGTCGGCACGAGACCCAGTACTTC	CASRGQLQGRHETQYF